This T cell receptor (beta chain) originates from a study of T cell changes during pregnancy in multiple sclerosis. Points on this clone: Other DNA sequences of this sample code for an identical CDR3.

CDR1 is SGHDT, CDR2 YYEEEE, per germline. The CDR3 is made up of 14 amino acids. Trimming cost V 0 bases and J 3 bases; bases outside gene matches: 1. TCRdb's table, derived via immunoSEQ multiplex PCR, lists solely in-frame clones and lacks some. The data show roughly 80,000 clones, about 92% seen once. The sequences come from peripheral blood, collected before pregnancy. This TCR came from a female donor with multiple sclerosis, enrolled in a pregnancy study. This chain uses TRBV5-6 with TRBJ2-7; 9 bases are shared with TRBD2. CDR3: CASSLGLAVYEQYF. The CDR3 bases are TGTGCCAGCAGCTTGGGACTAGCGGTCTACGAGCAGTACTTC.